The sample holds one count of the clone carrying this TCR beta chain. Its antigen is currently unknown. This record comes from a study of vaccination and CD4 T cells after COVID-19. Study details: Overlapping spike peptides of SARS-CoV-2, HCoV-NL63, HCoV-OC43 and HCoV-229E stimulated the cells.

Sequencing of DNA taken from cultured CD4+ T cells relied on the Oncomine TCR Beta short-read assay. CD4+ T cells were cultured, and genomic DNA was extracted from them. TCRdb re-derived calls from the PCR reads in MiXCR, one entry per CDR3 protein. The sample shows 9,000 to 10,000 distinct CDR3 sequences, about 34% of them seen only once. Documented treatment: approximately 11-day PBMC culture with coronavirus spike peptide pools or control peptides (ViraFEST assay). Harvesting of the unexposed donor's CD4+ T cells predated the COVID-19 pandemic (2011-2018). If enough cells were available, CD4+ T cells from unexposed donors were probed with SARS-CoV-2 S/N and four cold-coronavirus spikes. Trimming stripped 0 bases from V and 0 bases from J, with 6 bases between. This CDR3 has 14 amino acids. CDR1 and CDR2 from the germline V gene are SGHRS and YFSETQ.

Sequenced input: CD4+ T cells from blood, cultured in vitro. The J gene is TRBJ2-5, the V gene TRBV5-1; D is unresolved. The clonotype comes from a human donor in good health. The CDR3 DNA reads TGCGCCAGCAGCTTGGCGACAAACCAAGAGACCCAGTACTTC. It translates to CASSLATNQETQYF.